This entry lists 32 T cell receptor beta chains sequenced from one sample in a study of blood T cell repertoires in COVID-19. Method: immunoSEQ multiplex PCR; TCRdb's copy keeps in-frame clones and lacks some. The profile shows 200,000 to 250,000 clones, approximately 84% of them singletons. Sequences were obtained from peripheral blood. These receptors all stem from a woman older than 75 with COVID-19, enrolled during active disease.

The chain has TRBV15 and TRBJ2-2; 12 bases map to TRBD2. The germline gives CDR1 LNHNV, CDR2 YYDKDF (reference sequence). This CDR3 comprises 18 residues. The junction had 8 bases not matched to a gene; V was cut back by 1 base and J by 5 bases. The CDR3 nucleotides are TGTGCCACCAGCAGAGCGGCGACTAGCGGGGGACTTACCGGGGAGCTGTTTTTT. Translation gives CATSRAATSGGLTGELFF.

This chain uses TRBV7-9 with TRBJ1-4; D not resolved. CDR1 and CDR2 (germline): SEHNR, FQNEAQ (reference sequence). Trimming removed 5 bases from V and 6 bases from J, with 13 bases in between. The CDR3 extends over 14 amino acids. The chain's CDR3 is CASSRPRQDEKLFF. The CDR3 DNA is TGTGCCAGCAGCCGCCCACGCCAGGATGAAAAACTGTTTTTT.

This CDR3 is CASSQGTGLNYGYTF. Here the CDR3 DNA reads TGTGCCAGCAGTCAAGGGACAGGGCTTAACTATGGCTACACCTTC. This chain connects TRBV28 to TRBJ1-2; 9 bases fit TRBD1. Per the germline V gene, CDR1 is MDHEN and CDR2 is SYDVKM. The V and J ends lost 5 bases and 1 base, in that order; junction bases with no gene match: 5. The CDR3 totals 15 residues.

The V and J genes are TRBV3-1 (or the pseudogene TRBV3-2) and TRBJ2-5; D remains unclear. The CDR3 has 12 residues. Trimming took off 0 bases at V and 5 bases at J, with 4 bases between the two ends. Germline-derived CDR1 and CDR2 are LGHDT and YNNKEL (reference sequence). The CDR3 DNA sequence: TGTGCCAGCAGCCAAGATCAGGAGACCCAGTACTTC. As protein: CASSQDQETQYF.

The rearrangement joins TRBV6-6 to TRBJ2-3; 7 nucleotides line up with TRBD1. The CDR3 totals 15 residues. CDR1 is MNHNY and CDR2 is SVGAGI in the germline V gene (reference sequence). The V segment lost 2 bases and the J segment 0 bases; nucleotides outside the gene matches: 2. CDR3 bases: TGTGCCAGCAGTTACATGGGACAGAGCACAGATACGCAGTATTTT. Translation gives CASSYMGQSTDTQYF.

The V gene is TRBV19, the J gene TRBJ1-2; 10 bases are shared with TRBD1. This CDR3 region has 14 residues. Germline CDR1 LNHDA, CDR2 SQIVND (reference sequence). Trimming removed 6 bases from V and 4 bases from J; junction bases left unmatched: 5. For the CDR3, the DNA is TGTGCCAGTAGAGGACAGGGGGATGTCTATGGCTACACCTTC. Amino acids: CASRGQGDVYGYTF.

The table lists this clone with a count of one. The rearrangement uses TRBV9 and TRBJ1-2; D gene ambiguous. Germline CDR1 and CDR2: SGDLS and YYNGEE. The CDR3 is 16 amino acids. The V end lost 3 bases, the J end lost 7 bases, and 22 bases lay between the germline ends. In DNA form, the CDR3 reads TGTGCCAGCAGCGCCACCCCAGACTCGTTTAAGACTGGCTACACCTTC. Translated, it gives CASSATPDSFKTGYTF.

This chain links TRBV27 with TRBJ2-3; TRBD1 matches at 9 bases. The V segment lost 4 bases and the J segment 6 bases; nucleotides outside the gene matches: 2. Germline CDR1 is MNHEY and CDR2 is SMNVEV (reference sequence). The length of the CDR3 is 13 residues. CDR3 sequence: CASSSQGADTQYF. The CDR3 DNA is TGTGCCAGCAGTTCACAGGGGGCGGATACGCAGTATTTT.

This clone was counted once. This rearrangement joins TRBV15 to TRBJ1-5; no clear D. Germline V gene sequence: CDR1 LNHNV, CDR2 YYDKDF (reference sequence). V was clipped by 0 bases and J by 4 bases, with 10 bases between them. The CDR3 length is 15 residues. CDR3 region: CATSRDPGRNQPQHF. The CDR3 DNA follows: TGTGCCACCAGCAGAGATCCGGGTCGGAATCAGCCCCAGCATTTT.

Of note for this clone: The sample contains more than one DNA sequence encoding this CDR3. CDR3 in amino acids: CASSPDTNYGYTF. CDR3 DNA sequence: TGTGCCAGCTCTCCGGACACCAACTATGGCTACACCTTC. The V call is TRBV18, the J call TRBJ1-2; TRBD1 is a possible D gene (5 bases). V was cut by 6 bases and J by 2 bases, with 10 bases left in between. The germline gives CDR1 KGHSH, CDR2 LQKENI. The CDR3 runs 13 residues.

This clone rates as medium-sized (0.01 to 0.1%). The rearrangement uses TRBV29-1 and TRBJ1-2, with TRBD1 matching 10 bases. The CDR3 totals 18 residues. The germline V gene encodes CDR1 SQVTM and CDR2 ANQGSEA. Unmatched junction bases numbered 21, after V lost 7 bases and J lost 4 bases. CDR3 sequence: CSAWVSGTGEGAGYGYTF. The CDR3 bases are TGCAGCGCCTGGGTCTCCGGGACAGGGGAAGGGGCGGGCTATGGCTACACCTTC.

The V and J genes are TRBV3-1 (or the pseudogene TRBV3-2) and TRBJ1-1, with a possible D match to TRBD1 (6 bases). Trimming took 2 bases from V and 1 from J, leaving 8 bases between them. Germline values: CDR1 LGHDT, CDR2 YNNKEL (reference sequence). The CDR3 extends over 14 amino acids. Written as DNA, the CDR3 is TGTGCCAGCAGCCAACTGACAGGGAACACTGAAGCTTTCTTT. Amino acids: CASSQLTGNTEAFF.

The V and J genes are TRBV7-8 and TRBJ1-6; D remains ambiguous. Trimming pared 2 bases from V and 12 bases from J, leaving 14 bases between. Germline-derived CDR1 and CDR2 are SGHVS and FQNEAQ. CDR3 length: 14 amino acids. The CDR3 DNA sequence: TGTGCCAGCAGCTTATTGAGGGCCAAGGGACCCCTCCACTTT. It translates to CASSLLRAKGPLHF.

The V and J genes are TRBV13 and TRBJ2-2; TRBD2 matches at 9 bases. The CDR3 extends over 16 amino acids. With 2 bases clipped from V and 3 bases from J, the junction kept 4 bases outside the gene matches. Germline V gene data show CDR1 as PRHDT and CDR2 as FYEKMQ (reference sequence). CDR3 nucleotides: TGTGCCAGCAGCTTACTAGCGGGACGAGACACCGGGGAGCTGTTTTTT. It translates to CASSLLAGRDTGELFF.

CDR3 bases: TGTGCCAGCTCACCACCGCGGACAGGGTATTCACCCCTCCACTTT. Protein sequence: CASSPPRTGYSPLHF. The genes are TRBV18 and TRBJ1-6, with 8 bases identical to TRBD1. The CDR3 consists of 15 residues. The germline CDR1 and CDR2 sequences are KGHSH and LQKENI. V shed 0 bases and J 8 bases; nucleotides not matched to a gene: 3.

V is TRBV5-1 and J is TRBJ1-2; 12 bases match TRBD1. Trimming removed 4 bases from V and 9 bases from J; junction bases left unmatched: 7. CDR3 size: 14 residues. From germline, CDR1 is SGHRS and CDR2 YFSETQ. The CDR3: CASSKGQGADSYTF. DNA of the CDR3: TGCGCCAGCAGCAAGGGACAGGGGGCTGATAGCTACACCTTC.

V and J are TRBV10-2 and TRBJ2-5, with D possibly being TRBD1 (5 bases). This CDR3 is 13 amino acids long. The germline V and J ends were trimmed by 6 bases and 5 bases, with 13 bases remaining between them. Germline CDR1 and CDR2: WSHSY and SAAADI. The CDR3 nucleotides are TGCGCCAGCAGCCTTTCTAAGGGGGAGACCCAGTACTTC. Protein product: CASSLSKGETQYF.

The chain couples TRBV7-2 to TRBJ1-4, with D possibly being TRBD2 (6 bases). The J call may be mistaken, given a closer DNA end match to TRBJ2-2. Per germline, CDR1 SGHTA and CDR2 FQGNSA. This CDR3 has 12 residues. CDR3: CASSSSGEELFF. For the CDR3, the DNA is TGTGCCAGCAGCTCCTCGGGGGAGGAGCTGTTTTTT.

J is TRBJ2-3 and V is TRBV11-2, with 8 positions matching TRBD2. The J segment lost 6 bases and the V segment lost 5 bases, leaving 10 bases of the junction unmatched. The germline V gene encodes CDR1 SGHAT and CDR2 FQNNGV. The CDR3 extends over 15 amino acids. CDR3 protein: CASSLGLGEVDTQYF. The CDR3 DNA reads as TGTGCCAGCAGCCTGGGACTAGGGGAGGTGGATACGCAGTATTTT.

This chain connects TRBV15 to TRBJ2-3; TRBD1 matches at 9 bases. CDR3 length: 18 residues. With 4 bases clipped from V and 4 bases from J, the junction kept 15 bases outside the gene matches. The germline V gene has CDR1 LNHNV and CDR2 YYDKDF (reference sequence). CDR3 amino acids: CATSTAGSNRGHPDTQYF. The CDR3 DNA follows: TGTGCCACCAGCACTGCCGGGTCGAACAGGGGGCATCCAGATACGCAGTATTTT.

This clone was recorded a few times. This CDR3 is CASSHQSGGQETQYF. CDR3 sequence (DNA): TGTGCCAGCAGTCACCAAAGCGGGGGGCAAGAGACCCAGTACTTC. This chain joins TRBV6-6 and TRBJ2-5; 9 bases are shared with TRBD2. Trimming at V came to 5 bases and at J to 2 bases, leaving 6 bases not matched to a gene. The CDR3 spans 15 residues. Germline V gives CDR1 MNHNY, CDR2 SVGAGI (reference sequence).

This clone has ten or more counts. V is TRBV5-1 and J is TRBJ1-2, with 7 bases fitting TRBD1. Germline V gives CDR1 SGHRS, CDR2 YFSETQ. With V trimmed by 5 bases and J by 4 bases, 8 bases remained unmatched. This CDR3 has 14 amino acids. The CDR3 nucleotides read TGCGCCAGCAGACCACAGGGGTCGCTCTATGGCTACACCTTC. Amino acid sequence: CASRPQGSLYGYTF.

This sequence joins TRBV3-1 (or the pseudogene TRBV3-2) and TRBJ2-7; maybe TRBD2 (5 bases). The CDR3 contains 14 residues. Germline CDR1 reads LGHDT; CDR2 reads YNNKEL (reference sequence). V lost 7 bases, J lost 4 bases, and 17 bases lay in between. The CDR3 here is CASNQAGVRYEQYF. As DNA, the CDR3 is TGTGCCAGCAACCAGGCCGGGGTCAGATACGAGCAGTACTTC.

The gene calls are TRBV5-1 and TRBJ2-3; TRBD2 agrees at 7 bases. Germline V CDR1 and CDR2: SGHRS, YFSETQ. This CDR3 has 16 residues. V was pared by 2 bases and J by 4 bases, with 10 bases of the junction left unmatched. CDR3 bases: TGCGCCAGCAGCTTAAACCCGGGGAGGGCCGCAGATACGCAGTATTTT. Its translation is CASSLNPGRAADTQYF.

In DNA, the CDR3 is TGCGCCAGCAGCCGGGGATCGGGGGAGACCCAGTACTTC. Encoded protein: CASSRGSGETQYF. This chain uses TRBV5-1 with TRBJ2-5, with D possibly being TRBD2 (5 bases). Trimming left V 4 bases short and J 5 bases short, with 12 bases between. The CDR3 sequence is 13 residues long. CDR1 and CDR2 from the germline V gene are SGHRS and YFSETQ. The complete variable domain, with remaining parts taken from reference TRBV5-1 and TRBJ2-5, reads KAGVTQTPRYLIKTRGQQVTLSCSPISGHRSVSWYQQTPGQGLQFLFEYFSETQRNKGNFPGRFSGRQFSNSRSEMNVSTLELGDSALYLCASSRGSGETQYFGPGTRLLVL.

The chain is built from TRBV9 and TRBJ2-2; 12 positions match TRBD2. Germline V CDR1 and CDR2: SGDLS, YYNGEE. The CDR3 covers 16 residues. Trimming took 3 bases from V and 3 from J; bases not matched to a gene: 3. The CDR3 reads CASSALAGGDTGELFF. DNA for the CDR3: TGTGCCAGCAGCGCACTAGCGGGAGGCGACACCGGGGAGCTGTTTTTT.

This chain joins TRBV5-5 and TRBJ1-5; D remains unclear. Germline V CDR1 and CDR2: SGHKS, YYEKEE (reference sequence). The V and J ends lost 2 bases and 4 bases respectively, with 7 bases between them. The CDR3 covers 13 residues. CDR3 sequence reads: CASSFRTNQPQHF. CDR3 in DNA: TGTGCCAGCAGCTTTCGGACTAATCAGCCCCAGCATTTT.

The gene calls are TRBV5-4 and TRBJ1-1, with a weak D call TRBD1 (5 bases). This CDR3 is 14 amino acids long. The germline V and J ends were trimmed by 2 bases and 0 bases, with 8 bases remaining between them. From germline, CDR1 is SGHNT and CDR2 YYREEE (reference sequence). As DNA, the CDR3 is TGTGCCAGCAGCTTCGACAGCATGAACACTGAAGCTTTCTTT. Residues: CASSFDSMNTEAFF. Together with reference TRBV5-4 and TRBJ1-1, the CDR3 gives the full variable domain: ETGVTQSPTHLIKTRGQQVTLRCSSQSGHNTVSWYQQALGQGPQFIFQYYREEENGRGNFPPRFSGLQFPNYSSELNVNALELDDSALYLCASSFDSMNTEAFFGQGTRLTVV.

The chain couples TRBV4-2 to TRBJ1-3; weak D call: TRBD1 (5 bases). The CDR3 contains 16 residues. V lost 0 bases, J lost 0 bases, and 9 bases lay in between. Germline CDR1 reads LGHNA; CDR2 reads YNFKEQ. The CDR3 reads CASSQETGLSGNTIYF. As DNA, the CDR3 is TGTGCCAGCAGCCAAGAAACAGGTCTCTCTGGAAACACCATATATTTT.

This clone was counted only a few times. The chain employs TRBV2 and TRBJ1-2; D possibly corresponds to TRBD1 (6 bases). Germline assignment: CDR1 SNHLY and CDR2 FYNNEI. V was trimmed by 1 base and J by 7 bases, leaving 10 bases between them. The CDR3 spans 13 residues. The CDR3 spells CASSEEMGAGYTF. The CDR3 region has the DNA TGTGCCAGCAGTGAAGAGATGGGGGCTGGCTACACCTTC.

There are a few counts of this clone. This rearrangement joins TRBV19 to TRBJ1-1; weak D call: TRBD1 (5 bases). CDR3 size: 18 residues. V lost 9 bases and J 0 bases, leaving 26 bases between the germline ends. Germline CDR1 reads LNHDA; CDR2 reads SQIVND (reference sequence). In DNA, the CDR3 is TGTGCCAGCTCTCCCCAATGGACACTGGGTCTTCTGAACACTGAAGCTTTCTTT. It is translated as CASSPQWTLGLLNTEAFF.

This CDR3 is CASSRDSNSEQYF. The CDR3 DNA is TGTGCCAGCAGCCGGGACAGTAACTCCGAGCAGTACTTC. The chain recombines TRBV3-1 (or the pseudogene TRBV3-2) with TRBJ2-7; 7 bases line up with TRBD1. V lost 4 bases, J lost 6 bases, and 6 bases stayed unmatched. CDR1 and CDR2 (germline): LGHDT, YNNKEL (reference sequence). CDR3 length: 13 amino acids.